Listed below are T cell receptor beta chains from one sample, sequenced in a study of blood T cell repertoires in COVID-19. TCRdb's table, derived via immunoSEQ multiplex PCR, lists solely in-frame clones and lacks some. Among about 130,000 clones listed, 92% were seen once. Source material: peripheral blood. The receptor set was obtained from a man aged 50 to 60 with COVID-19, enrolled during active disease. Each CDR3 is given without its conserved first and last residue.

J,V,CDR3
TRBJ2-5,TRBV3-1/TRBV3-2,ASSPTSRETQY
TRBJ2-2,TRBV10-3,AIKPGQGIRGTGELF
TRBJ2-1,TRBV28,ASTFGGSSYNEQF
TRBJ2-1,TRBV27,ASSSTPPSGRATYNEQF
TRBJ2-1,TRBV3-1/TRBV3-2,ASSQDLQGRNEQF
TRBJ1-5,TRBV30,AWSSGTGSFSNQPQH
TRBJ2-7,TRBV18,ASSLPGTSEQY
TRBJ2-7,TRBV18,ASSPPTAGGGEQY
TRBJ2-3,TRBV19,ASTPLATSTDTQY
TRBJ2-5,TRBV5-4,ASSLDGIGTQY